These T cell receptor beta chains were read from a single sample in a study of CD8 T cells in Susac syndrome. TCRdb analysed the immunoSEQ multiplex PCR reads with MiXCR anew, one entry per CDR3 protein. Altogether about 160,000 distinct CDR3 sequences are present, about 90% being singletons, with the ten largest covering 0.065% to 0.085%. Sequencing was done on a sample of CD4+ T cells from PBMCs. The receptors were sampled from a human donor in good health. The CDR3 runs from the conserved cysteine through the conserved F or W. The D gene is left open where the match is weak. Part of the rows lack a size; the others show once, few, many or a class for expanded clones.

-,TRBD2,14,TRBV2,TRBJ2-1,TGTGCCAGCAAGGAGCGGGAGTACGAATATGAGCAGTTCTTC,CASKEREYEYEQFF
once,TRBD2,14,TRBV20-1,TRBJ2-3,TGCAGTGCTAGCCCAGCGGGGGGACCAGATACGCAGTATTTT,CSASPAGGPDTQYF
-,TRBD1,18,TRBV7-9,TRBJ1-4,TGTGCCAGCAGCTACCGATACCGGGACAGAGCGACTAATGAAAAACTGTTTTTT,CASSYRYRDRATNEKLFF
-,-,17,TRBV28,TRBJ2-5,TGTGCCAGCAGCCCAGAGGGCCAGGGGCCGAGGCAAGAGACCCAGTACTTC,CASSPEGQGPRQETQYF
once,-,13,TRBV29-1,TRBJ2-3,TGCAGCGTTCGAGGAGGCCGCACAGATACGCAGTATTTT,CSVRGGRTDTQYF
-,-,13,TRBV29-1,TRBJ1-1,TGCAGCGTTGGTTACAGGGCGTACACTGAAGCTTTCTTT,CSVGYRAYTEAFF
-,-,12,TRBV19,TRBJ2-3,TGTGCCAGTAGTTTTCTAGCGGATACGCAGTATTTT,CASSFLADTQYF
-,TRBD2,15,TRBV24-1,TRBJ2-5,TGTGCCACCAGTGATTCAGCGGGGGGACAAGAGACCCAGTACTTC,CATSDSAGGQETQYF
-,TRBD1,17,TRBV5-4,TRBJ2-2,TGTGCCAGCAGCCCCGACAGGGGGCCCTCGAACACCGGGGAGCTGTTTTTT,CASSPDRGPSNTGELFF
-,-,14,TRBV12-3/TRBV12-4,TRBJ1-2,TGTGCCAGCAGTTTGGGCCAGGGCGTGTTTGGCTACACCTTC,CASSLGQGVFGYTF
-,TRBD2,17,TRBV27,TRBJ2-7,TGTGCCAGCAGTTGGGGCCATAGCGGGAGAGTATACTACGAGCAGTACTTC,CASSWGHSGRVYYEQYF
-,TRBD1,14,TRBV5-1,TRBJ2-5,TGCGCCAGCAGCCTGGGACAGGGGATCGAGACCCAGTACTTC,CASSLGQGIETQYF
-,TRBD1,15,TRBV3-1,TRBJ1-1,TGTGCCAGCAGCAGAAGGGACAGGGGAAACACTGAAGCTTTCTTT,CASSRRDRGNTEAFF
-,-,14,TRBV9,TRBJ2-3,TGTGCCAGCAGCGTAGTGGGGAAGCAAGATACGCAGTATTTT,CASSVVGKQDTQYF
-,-,14,TRBV5-6,TRBJ1-6,TGTGCCAGCAGCTTGTCCGGGATTGATTCACCCCTCCACTTT,CASSLSGIDSPLHF
-,TRBD1,14,TRBV3-1,TRBJ1-1,TGTGCCAGCGGCCAAGGGGGCGGGGGCACTGAAGCTTTCTTT,CASGQGGGGTEAFF
-,TRBD1,14,TRBV3-1,TRBJ1-5,TGTGCCAGCAGCCAAGGGACAGGGGCTCAGCCCCAGCATTTT,CASSQGTGAQPQHF
-,-,13,TRBV2,TRBJ2-7,TGTGCCAGCAGGGCGGACGCCCTACTTGAGCAGTACTTC,CASRADALLEQYF
-,-,15,TRBV6-1,TRBJ1-1,TGTGCCAGCAGTGATCCTTGGACGGTGAACACTGAAGCTTTCTTT,CASSDPWTVNTEAFF
-,TRBD1,14,TRBV6-6,TRBJ2-5,TGTGCCAGCAGTAAGGACAGGGGTAGGGAGACCCAGTACTTC,CASSKDRGRETQYF
-,TRBD1,14,TRBV28,TRBJ2-7,TGTGCCAGCAGTTTAGGGACAGGGGTCCACGAGCAGTACTTC,CASSLGTGVHEQYF
-,-,13,TRBV2,TRBJ2-3,TGTGCCAGCAGTGGGGACTTTGCCGATACGCAGTATTTT,CASSGDFADTQYF
-,-,14,TRBV6-4,TRBJ1-4,TGTGCCAGCAGTGTTAGGGACAACAATGAAAAACTGTTTTTT,CASSVRDNNEKLFF
-,TRBD2,16,TRBV7-6,TRBJ2-1,TGTGCCAGCAGCCCCGCCGGGACTAGCGGGAACAATGAGCAGTTCTTC,CASSPAGTSGNNEQFF
-,-,13,TRBV29-1,TRBJ1-2,TGCAGCGTTTCTCCCGGGAACCGTCCGGGCTACACCTTC,CSVSPGNRPGYTF
once,-,13,TRBV28,TRBJ2-4,TGTGCCAGCAGTGGGACGGACCCAAACATTCAGTACTTC,CASSGTDPNIQYF
-,TRBD2,17,TRBV5-1,TRBJ2-3,TGCGCCAGCAGCTTCCGGACTAGCGGGCCCTACACAGATACGCAGTATTTT,CASSFRTSGPYTDTQYF
-,-,15,TRBV12-3/TRBV12-4,TRBJ2-2,TGTGCCAGCAGTTTAGGAGGGATCAACACCGGGGAGCTGTTTTTT,CASSLGGINTGELFF
-,-,13,TRBV29-1,TRBJ1-5,TGCAGCGTGAGGAGGGACGAGGATCAGCCCCAGCATTTT,CSVRRDEDQPQHF
-,TRBD1,15,TRBV18,TRBJ1-2,TGTGCCAGCTCACCACGCCTGGACAGGGAAGATGGCTACACCTTC,CASSPRLDREDGYTF
-,-,14,TRBV20-1,TRBJ1-1,TGCAGTCTAAACTCAGTTGGGGGGGCCACTGAAGCTTTCTTT,CSLNSVGGATEAFF
-,TRBD2,18,TRBV4-1,TRBJ2-2,TGCGCCAGCAGCCACGTCGGGAGGGCCCCGATGTACACCGGGGAGCTGTTTTTT,CASSHVGRAPMYTGELFF
-,-,16,TRBV19,TRBJ1-5,TGTGCCAGTAGTATCGAGAACAGTCTTAGCAATCAGCCCCAGCATTTT,CASSIENSLSNQPQHF
-,TRBD1,15,TRBV7-2,TRBJ1-2,TGTGCCAGCAGCTTAGCAGGGGGCGCGTTCCATGGCTACACCTTC,CASSLAGGAFHGYTF
-,TRBD1,14,TRBV20-1,TRBJ2-2,TGCAGTGCTAGAGATCCGACAGGGACCGGGGAGCTGTTTTTT,CSARDPTGTGELFF
-,-,14,TRBV5-1,TRBJ1-3,TGCGCCAGCAGCAATTATGCGACTGGAAACACCATATATTTT,CASSNYATGNTIYF
-,TRBD2,15,TRBV6-6,TRBJ2-1,TGTGCCAGCAGTTACGGCGGGAGAGTGGGCAATGAGCAGTTCTTC,CASSYGGRVGNEQFF
-,-,12,TRBV20-1,TRBJ1-1,TGCAGTGCTGCGGGCCCTAACACTGAAGCTTTCTTT,CSAAGPNTEAFF
-,-,15,TRBV5-1,TRBJ1-1,TGCGCCAGCAGCTTTTCTTCCGGGGGGCTTACTGAAGCTTTCTTT,CASSFSSGGLTEAFF
-,-,16,TRBV28,TRBJ1-2,TGTGCCAGCAGTTTTATACAGAAGGACCCGGGCTATGGCTACACCTTC,CASSFIQKDPGYGYTF
-,TRBD2,15,TRBV29-1,TRBJ2-1,TGCAGCGCTAGCGGGGGGTCTATCTCCTACAATGAGCAGTTCTTC,CSASGGSISYNEQFF
-,-,13,TRBV5-4,TRBJ2-7,TGTGCCAGCAGCTTTGTTGAGCGCTACGAGCAGTACTTC,CASSFVERYEQYF
-,TRBD2,16,TRBV7-8,TRBJ2-7,TGTGCCAGCAGCCCCGGACTAGCGGGAGGGCCGGGCGAGCAGTACTTC,CASSPGLAGGPGEQYF
-,-,12,TRBV2,TRBJ2-3,TGTGCCAGCAGTGAGCGCACAGATACGCAGTATTTT,CASSERTDTQYF
-,TRBD2,14,TRBV5-6,TRBJ2-3,TGTGCCAGCGGCCCGGGGGGGCGGACAGATACGCAGTATTTT,CASGPGGRTDTQYF
-,-,15,TRBV27,TRBJ2-2,TGTGCCAGCAGTCCCCTTGTTGGGAACACCGGGGAGCTGTTTTTT,CASSPLVGNTGELFF
-,-,17,TRBV4-3,TRBJ2-4,TGCGCCAGCAGCCAAACTGACAAGGCTTTAGCCAAAAACATTCAGTACTTC,CASSQTDKALAKNIQYF
once,TRBD2,14,TRBV20-1,TRBJ2-1,TGCAGTGCTAGAAGGACTAGCGGGAACAATGAGCAGTTCTTC,CSARRTSGNNEQFF
-,-,15,TRBV5-1,TRBJ2-5,TGCGCCAGCAGCGGTACTAGTCTCTCGGGAGAGACCCAGTACTTC,CASSGTSLSGETQYF
-,-,13,TRBV3-1,TRBJ1-2,TGTGCCAGCAGCCAAGGTTCGGGGTCTGGCTACACCTTC,CASSQGSGSGYTF
-,TRBD2,17,TRBV13,TRBJ2-1,TGTGCCAGCAGCCACGGGACTAGCGGGAGGGGCTGGGATGAGCAGTTCTTC,CASSHGTSGRGWDEQFF